These 27 T cell receptor beta chains were all obtained from the same sample, sequenced in a study of CD4 T cells in relation to SARS-CoV-2 and coronaviruses. Measured with immunoSEQ multiplex PCR; TCRdb has only the in-frame clones, and not every one. The table shows around 11,000 clones, with 80% to 90% occurring only once. Material for sequencing was naive CD4+ T cells from PBMCs. Subset reported: naive CD4+ T cells isolated by negative enrichment. The source of these receptors is an adult with COVID-19.

This clone has only a few counts. The rearrangement uses TRBV7-9 and TRBJ1-2; 10 bases align to TRBD1. Germline CDR1 is SEHNR and CDR2 is FQNEAQ (reference sequence). There are 15 residues in the CDR3. V trimming: 9 bases; J trimming: 2 bases; junction bases outside the gene matches: 9. CDR3 DNA sequence: TGTGCCAGTCGACAGGGGGCCCTGTCCAACTATGGCTACACCTTC. It specifies CASRQGALSNYGYTF.

This chain joins TRBV6-1 and TRBJ2-2; 10 nucleotides match TRBD1. The CDR3 is made up of 17 amino acids. With 4 bases clipped from V and 4 bases from J, the junction kept 9 bases outside the gene matches. In germline, CDR1 is MNHNS, CDR2 SASEGT. The CDR3 DNA reads as TGTGCCAGCAGTGGGACAGGGGGGAAAGGAGGCACCGGGGAGCTGTTTTTT. The encoded protein is CASSGTGGKGGTGELFF.

J is TRBJ2-7 and V is TRBV18, with unresolved D. Between the trimmed V and J ends, which lost 1 base and 0 bases, there was a span of 7 bases. CDR3 size: 14 residues. Germline assignment: CDR1 KGHSH and CDR2 LQKENI. The DNA of the CDR3 is TGTGCCAGCTCACCACTGGGCAGCTCCTACGAGCAGTACTTC. This sequence encodes CASSPLGSSYEQYF.

The V gene is TRBV6-5, the J gene TRBJ2-1, with D perhaps matching TRBD2 (6 bases). The CDR3 covers 15 residues. Trimming left V 6 bases short and J 0 bases short, with 12 bases between. Germline V gene data show CDR1 as MNHEY and CDR2 as SVGAGI. DNA of the CDR3: TGTGCCAGCAGGCGGGACTCGAGCTCCTACAATGAGCAGTTCTTC. It encodes CASRRDSSSYNEQFF.

CDR3 nucleotides: TGTGCCAGCAGTTTAGGGGGCGGTTCGAACACTGAAGCTTTCTTT. It is translated as CASSLGGGSNTEAFF. The chain recombines TRBV6-5 with TRBJ1-1; 7 nucleotides line up with TRBD1. The length of the CDR3 is 15 residues. Germline CDR1 MNHEY, CDR2 SVGAGI. The ends lost 4 bases at V and 1 base at J; junction bases unmatched: 6.

The chain recombines TRBV9 with TRBJ2-4; D is unclear. The CDR3 totals 18 residues. Per the germline V gene, CDR1 is SGDLS and CDR2 is YYNGEE. V lost 2 bases, J lost 0 bases, and 18 bases lay in between. In nucleotides, the CDR3 is TGTGCCAGCAGCGTCAGACTCGGAGTGATACTAGCCAAAAACATTCAGTACTTC. The encoded protein is CASSVRLGVILAKNIQYF.

The table lists this clone with a count of one. The genes are TRBV27 and TRBJ2-7, with 15 bases lining up with TRBD2. The CDR3 loop spans 17 amino acids. CDR1 and CDR2 from the germline V gene are MNHEY and SMNVEV (reference sequence). V was clipped by 2 bases and J by 1 base; unmatched bases: 3. CDR3: CASSLGTSGGSSYEQYF. Written as DNA, the CDR3 is TGTGCCAGCAGTTTAGGGACTAGCGGGGGGTCTTCCTACGAGCAGTACTTC.

The chain couples TRBV6-4 to TRBJ2-5; 9 bases agree with TRBD1. There are 14 residues in the CDR3. Trimming took 2 bases from V and 4 from J; bases not matched to a gene: 2. Germline assignment: CDR1 MRHNA and CDR2 SNTAGT. CDR3 sequence (DNA): TGTGCCAGCAGTGACGCGGACAGGGGAGAGACCCAGTACTTC. It encodes CASSDADRGETQYF.

This clone was seen only once. V is TRBV18 and J is TRBJ2-7; D gene uncertain. CDR3 length: 15 amino acids. Looked up from germline, CDR1 is KGHSH and CDR2 is LQKENI. The ends were cut back, 2 bases at V and 2 bases at J, with 13 bases in the middle. The CDR3 DNA is TGTGCCAGCTCACCAAACGCTAAAGGCCCCTACGAGCAGTACTTC. It yields the protein CASSPNAKGPYEQYF.

The chain carries TRBV18 and TRBJ1-6; 9 bases align to TRBD1. Germline CDR1 and CDR2: KGHSH and LQKENI. Trimming took 4 bases from V and 5 from J; bases not matched to a gene: 6. The length of the CDR3 is 16 residues. CDR3 sequence: CASSRQGGLDNSPLHF. DNA of the CDR3: TGTGCCAGCTCACGACAGGGGGGGCTCGATAATTCACCCCTCCACTTT.

This clone was seen a few times. The genes are TRBV6-2 or TRBV6-3 and TRBJ2-3; 7 nucleotides align to TRBD1. The CDR3 is 15 residues long. Germline-derived CDR1 and CDR2 are MNHEY and SVGEGT. Losses at the gene ends were 4 bases for V and 4 bases for J; bases not matched to a gene: 8. CDR3 in amino acids: CASSWSDRDPDTQYF. The CDR3 nucleotides read TGTGCCAGCAGTTGGTCAGACAGGGACCCAGATACGCAGTATTTT.

The genes are TRBV6-6 and TRBJ1-2, with D possibly being TRBD1 (5 bases). The CDR3 sequence is 13 residues long. V lost 6 bases, J lost 2 bases, and 10 bases lay in between. Germline lookup yields CDR1 MNHNY and CDR2 SVGAGI (reference sequence). The CDR3 is CASSKTENYGYTF. The DNA of the CDR3 is TGTGCCAGCAGCAAGACAGAAAACTATGGCTACACCTTC.

The rearrangement links TRBV3-1 (or the pseudogene TRBV3-2) to TRBJ2-7; TRBD2 is a possible D gene (6 bases). The length of the CDR3 is 12 residues. CDR1 is LGHDT, CDR2 YNNKEL, per germline (reference sequence). V lost 1 base and J 12 bases, leaving 13 bases between the germline ends. The CDR3 DNA follows: TGTGCCAGCAGCCAAGGCGGGGCGTTGTGGTACTTC. This encodes CASSQGGALWYF.

In this sample, this clone turned up once. This rearrangement joins TRBV19 to TRBJ1-5; D ambiguous. From germline, CDR1 is LNHDA and CDR2 SQIVND (reference sequence). Trimming left V 5 bases short and J 5 bases short, with 7 bases between. There are 12 residues in the CDR3. The CDR3 loop is CASSAADQPQHF. DNA for the CDR3: TGTGCCAGTAGTGCGGCCGATCAGCCCCAGCATTTT.

The CDR3, as DNA: TGTGCCAGCGGTAGGGGACAGAGATTATACGAGCAGTACTTC. Amino acids: CASGRGQRLYEQYF. The V and J genes are TRBV2 and TRBJ2-7, with 7 bases matching TRBD1. The germline gives CDR1 SNHLY, CDR2 FYNNEI. Trimming took 8 bases from V and 4 from J; bases not matched to a gene: 11. The CDR3 loop spans 14 amino acids.

CDR3 nucleotide sequence: TGTGCCAGTAGTATGTTCCGGCAGGGTAATGAAAAACTGTTTTTT. It codes for CASSMFRQGNEKLFF. This chain links TRBV19 with TRBJ1-4, with a possible D match to TRBD1 (5 bases). Germline V gives CDR1 LNHDA, CDR2 SQIVND (reference sequence). The length of the CDR3 is 15 residues. V was clipped by 3 bases and J by 4 bases, with 12 bases between them.

This clone showed up just once. This chain links TRBV11-3 with TRBJ2-7, with TRBD2 matching 8 bases. The CDR3 is made up of 13 amino acids. The J segment lost 6 bases and the V segment lost 4 bases, leaving 5 bases of the junction unmatched. Germline V gives CDR1 SGHNT, CDR2 YENEEA. CDR3 sequence: CASSSRTSSEQYF. The CDR3 DNA reads as TGTGCCAGCAGCTCCAGGACTAGCAGCGAGCAGTACTTC.

The chain uses TRBV24-1 and TRBJ2-3; D not resolved. Germline lookup yields CDR1 KGHDR and CDR2 SFDVKD. The CDR3 runs 16 residues. The V end lost 6 bases, the J end lost 1 base, and 16 bases lay between the germline ends. The CDR3 DNA follows: TGTGCCACCAGTCTTCCGGGCCCTGGGGGCACAGATACGCAGTATTTT. It yields the protein CATSLPGPGGTDTQYF.

This chain connects TRBV11-3 to TRBJ2-1; 16 positions match TRBD2. The trim removed 1 base at V and 16 bases at J, leaving 10 bases unmatched. Germline CDR1 SGHNT, CDR2 YENEEA. The CDR3 runs to 16 residues. The CDR3 loop reads CASSLAGLAGGPSRFF. CDR3 coding DNA: TGTGCCAGCAGCTTAGCGGGACTAGCGGGGGGGCCTTCCCGTTTCTTC.

V gene TRBV7-2 combines with J gene TRBJ1-1; 7 positions match TRBD1. CDR1 is SGHTA, CDR2 FQGNSA, per germline. CDR3 length: 15 residues. V lost 5 bases and J lost 1; bases outside the gene matches: 7. CDR3 DNA: TGTGCCAGCAGCGTTAGACAGGGAAGGAACACTGAAGCTTTCTTT. This sequence encodes CASSVRQGRNTEAFF. The entire variable domain, with the rest obtained from reference TRBV7-2 and TRBJ1-1, is as follows: GAGVSQSPSNKVTEKGKDVELRCDPISGHTALYWYRQSLGQGLEFLIYFQGNSAPDKSGLPSDRFSAERTGGSVSTLTIQRTQQEDSAVYLCASSVRQGRNTEAFFGQGTRLTVV.

The chain links TRBV10-2 to TRBJ2-3; 9 bases fit TRBD1. CDR1 WSHSY and CDR2 SAAADI come from the germline V gene. V lost 4 bases, J lost 0 bases, and 2 bases stayed unmatched. CDR3 length: 15 residues. CDR3 sequence reads: CASSAGTGSTDTQYF. DNA of the CDR3: TGCGCCAGCAGTGCCGGGACAGGGAGCACAGATACGCAGTATTTT.

J is TRBJ2-5 and V is TRBV5-4; TRBD1 agrees at 8 bases. Germline V CDR1 and CDR2: SGHNT, YYREEE (reference sequence). The V gene end was trimmed by 5 bases and the J gene end by 4 bases; junction bases not matched to a gene: 7. This CDR3 spans 14 amino acids. CDR3 in DNA: TGTGCCAGCAGTTTGCCGGGACAGGCAGAGACCCAGTACTTC. Translated: CASSLPGQAETQYF.

The chain carries TRBV19 and TRBJ1-1; a possible D gene is TRBD1 (5 bases). CDR1 is LNHDA, CDR2 SQIVND, per germline (reference sequence). Between the trimmed V and J ends, which lost 3 bases and 0 bases, there was a span of 23 bases. The CDR3 totals 19 residues. CDR3 bases: TGTGCCAGTAGTATCGGACGGGGCCAAGGGAGGGCTATGAACACTGAAGCTTTCTTT. This translates into CASSIGRGQGRAMNTEAFF.

This clone was seen just once. The genes are TRBV3-1 (or the pseudogene TRBV3-2) and TRBJ2-1; TRBD2 aligns across 8 bases. Trimming took 5 bases from V and 10 from J; bases not matched to a gene: 4. The CDR3 contains 12 residues. Germline CDR1 reads LGHDT; CDR2 reads YNNKEL (reference sequence). This chain's CDR3 is CASSERLAEQFF. CDR3 in DNA: TGTGCCAGCAGCGAGAGACTAGCGGAGCAGTTCTTC.

The chain couples TRBV9 to TRBJ2-7; D may match TRBD1 or TRBD2 (6 bases each). Between the trimmed V and J ends, which lost 0 bases and 4 bases, there was a span of 14 bases. CDR1 and CDR2 from the germline V gene are SGDLS and YYNGEE. The CDR3 consists of 15 residues. The CDR3 region has the DNA TGTGCCAGCAGCGTAGCTGGGGGGACACATTACGAGCAGTACTTC. This sequence encodes CASSVAGGTHYEQYF.

The CDR3 nucleotides are TGTGCCAGCACCGATTTTACCCTGAGGGTGGCCGGGGAGCTGTTTTTT. Residues: CASTDFTLRVAGELFF. J is TRBJ2-2 and V is TRBV28; D may be TRBD2 (5 bases). Germline V CDR1 and CDR2: MDHEN, SYDVKM. This CDR3 region has 16 residues. V shed 7 bases and J shed 6 bases, with 21 bases lying between them.

The chain links TRBV3-1 (or the pseudogene TRBV3-2) to TRBJ1-1, with D perhaps TRBD1 (6 bases). Between the trimmed V and J ends, which lost 4 bases and 1 base, there was a span of 7 bases. This CDR3 region has 13 residues. From germline, CDR1 is LGHDT and CDR2 YNNKEL (reference sequence). CDR3: CASSLGGNTEAFF. CDR3 bases: TGTGCCAGCAGCCTAGGGGGGAACACTGAAGCTTTCTTT.